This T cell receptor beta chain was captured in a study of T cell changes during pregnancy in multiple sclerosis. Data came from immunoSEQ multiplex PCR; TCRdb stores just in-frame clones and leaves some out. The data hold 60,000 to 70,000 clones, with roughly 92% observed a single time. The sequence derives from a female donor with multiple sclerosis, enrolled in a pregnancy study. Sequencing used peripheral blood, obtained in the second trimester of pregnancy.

The CDR3 is CASSIYGSLRSYNEQFF. The CDR3 DNA reads as TGTGCCAGTAGTATATACGGTAGCTTGAGGTCCTACAATGAGCAGTTCTTC. The chain joins TRBV19 to TRBJ2-1; D gene uncertain. The CDR3 is 17 residues long. V gave up 2 bases and J gave up 1 base, with 15 bases separating them. Germline CDR1 reads LNHDA; CDR2 reads SQIVND (reference sequence).